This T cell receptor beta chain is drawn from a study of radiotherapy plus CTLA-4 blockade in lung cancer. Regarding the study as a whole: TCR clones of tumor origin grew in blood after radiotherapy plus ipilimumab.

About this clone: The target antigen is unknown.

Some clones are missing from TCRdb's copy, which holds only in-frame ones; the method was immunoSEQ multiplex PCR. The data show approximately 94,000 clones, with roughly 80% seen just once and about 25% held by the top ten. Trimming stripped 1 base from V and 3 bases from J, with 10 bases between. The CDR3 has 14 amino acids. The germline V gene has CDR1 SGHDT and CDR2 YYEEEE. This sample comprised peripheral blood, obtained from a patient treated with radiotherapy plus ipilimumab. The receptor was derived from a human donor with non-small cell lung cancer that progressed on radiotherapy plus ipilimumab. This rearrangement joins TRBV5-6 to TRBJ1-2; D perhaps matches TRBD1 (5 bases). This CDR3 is CASSLRGTDYGYTF. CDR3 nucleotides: TGTGCCAGCAGCTTGAGAGGGACTGACTATGGCTACACCTTC.